The rows below give T cell receptor beta chains drawn from one sample of a study of blood T cell repertoires in COVID-19. Assay: immunoSEQ multiplex PCR; the TCRdb copy retains only in-frame clones and omits some. This table holds a few hundred thousand clones, about 90% found once. Input material: peripheral blood. The receptors derive from a man aged 18 to 30 with COVID-19, enrolled during active disease. The CDR3 runs from the conserved cysteine through the conserved F or W. Fields, in order: J gene, clone size, V gene, D gene, CDR3 protein, CDR3 DNA. D genes are given only for firm matches. Only some rows state a clone size, as once, few, many or a class for expanded clones.

TRBJ1-1	-	TRBV3-1/TRBV3-2	-	CASSQGVERAFF	TGTGCCAGCAGCCAAGGGGTGGAGCGAGCTTTCTTT
TRBJ2-7	-	TRBV27	TRBD1	CASSTGQGAWEQYF	TGTGCCAGCAGTACCGGACAGGGGGCGTGGGAGCAGTACTTC
TRBJ2-1	-	TRBV30	-	CAASRGYNEQFF	TGTGCGGCTTCGCGGGGCTACAATGAGCAGTTCTTC
TRBJ1-6	-	TRBV5-1	-	CASRTANNSPLHF	TGCGCCAGCCGGACAGCGAATAATTCACCCCTCCACTTT
TRBJ1-1	-	TRBV9	TRBD1	CASSLGDSNTEAFF	TGTGCCAGCAGCTTAGGGGACAGTAACACTGAAGCTTTCTTT
TRBJ2-1	-	TRBV5-8	-	CASSEDDSIDEQFF	TGTGCCAGCAGCGAAGACGACAGTATCGATGAGCAGTTCTTC
TRBJ1-1	-	TRBV7-9	TRBD1	CASSSTTGQGEAFF	TGTGCCAGCAGCTCGACCACGGGACAGGGTGAAGCTTTCTTT
TRBJ2-5	-	TRBV5-4	-	CASSQGLAGETQYF	TGTGCCAGCAGCCAGGGACTGGCGGGGGAGACCCAGTACTTC
TRBJ1-2	-	TRBV5-1	-	CASSLGTSGRDKVYGYTF	TGCGCCAGCAGCTTAGGTACCTCGGGTAGGGACAAAGTCTATGGCTACACCTTC
TRBJ1-5	-	TRBV2	-	CASSELNRVNQPQHF	TGTGCCAGCAGTGAGCTTAACAGGGTCAATCAGCCCCAGCATTTT
TRBJ2-7	once	TRBV7-9	TRBD1	CASSLGTGPYEQYF	TGTGCCAGCAGCTTGGGGACAGGTCCCTACGAGCAGTACTTC
TRBJ1-4	once	TRBV5-5	-	CASSYRGGTNEKLFF	TGTGCCAGCAGCTACCGCGGGGGCACTAATGAAAAACTGTTTTTT
TRBJ2-7	-	TRBV5-5	TRBD1	CASSSGQLYEQYF	TGTGCCAGCAGCTCGGGACAGCTATACGAGCAGTACTTC
TRBJ1-2	once	TRBV5-1	TRBD1	CASMGTYHKRTGDYGYTF	TGCGCCAGCATGGGAACCTACCATAAGAGGACAGGGGACTATGGCTACACCTTC
TRBJ2-3	-	TRBV7-9	TRBD1	CASSTGAFTDTQYF	TGTGCCAGCAGTACAGGGGCCTTCACAGATACGCAGTATTTT
TRBJ2-5	-	TRBV7-7	TRBD1	CASTPRPGQGETQYF	TGTGCCAGCACTCCCCGCCCGGGACAGGGGGAGACCCAGTACTTC
TRBJ2-3	-	TRBV7-8	-	CASNEKGGLRDTQYF	TGTGCCAGCAACGAGAAGGGGGGGCTGAGAGATACGCAGTATTTT